Listed here are 3 T cell receptor beta chains from one sample, sequenced in a study of tumor-infiltrating lymphocytes in primary liver carcinoma. Each 20-30 mg portion of unsorted bulk tissue served as the source for co-extraction of RNA and DNA. From roughly 0.55 ug of total RNA, TCR beta-specific cDNA was reverse-transcribed using a constant-region primer. Nested multiplex PCR, run for three rounds with slightly modified ARM-PCR, yielded TCR beta libraries. It was with TRBV1-TRBV30 forward primers and a C-beta reverse primer that the first two PCR rounds were run, at approximately 9 cycles each. MiXCR, applied by TCRdb to the multiplex PCR reads, yields one record per CDR3 protein. The table includes some 94,000 distinct CDR3 sequences, roughly 69% detected once. The source material was liver tumor tissue from sampling region 5. The subset here: tumor region T5, tumor centre. The receptors derive from an older woman with primary liver carcinoma and hepatitis B virus infection.

Regarding this clonotype: One end of the junction is discordant with germline, which a read error may explain. The chain recombines TRBV6-1 with TRBJ2-7, with 7 nucleotides matching TRBD2. The CDR3 loop spans 15 amino acids. Germline CDR1 reads MNHNS; CDR2 reads SASEGT. CDR3 bases: TGTGCCAGCAGTGAGGCGAGCGGGAATTCCTACGAGCGGTACTTC. Translation: CASSEASGNSYERYF.

CDR3 sequence reads: CASSPKDRDETQYF. The CDR3 DNA is TGCGCCAGCAGCCCAAAGGACAGGGATGAGACCCAGTACTTC. The rearrangement links TRBV4-1 to TRBJ2-5; 8 bases line up with TRBD1. Germline V gene sequence: CDR1 MGHRA, CDR2 YSYEKL. This CDR3 spans 14 amino acids. After removal of 4 bases from V and 5 bases from J, the junction contained 6 bases not matched to a gene.

The sample holds many counts of this clonotype. The chain links TRBV28 to TRBJ2-1; 12 nucleotides match TRBD2. CDR3 length equals 16 residues. J was trimmed by 7 bases and V by 4 bases; bases with no gene match: 8. From germline, CDR1 is MDHEN and CDR2 SYDVKM. The CDR3 is CASSSRTSGILNEQFF. CDR3 nucleotide sequence: TGTGCCAGCAGTTCCAGGACTAGCGGGATCCTTAATGAGCAGTTCTTC.